One sample yielded the 32 T cell receptor beta chains listed below, sequenced in a study of T-cell memory formation after mild COVID-19. From the 5' RACE reads, TCRdb called clonotypes with MiXCR, one entry per CDR3 protein. Of under 300,000 distinct CDR3 sequences listed, less than 20% are singletons. Sequenced material: PBMCs or a T cell subset sorted from them (not recorded which). Every receptor here comes from a man aged 18 to 30 who had mild COVID-19 (a few samples of this study predate the infection). Cell type and time point are not known.

J is TRBJ1-1 and V is TRBV6-2 or TRBV6-3; D possibly corresponds to TRBD1 (5 bases). The germline CDR1 and CDR2 sequences are MNHEY and SVGEGT. With 4 bases removed from V and 1 base from J, the gap between germline ends came to 10 bases. This CDR3 is 14 amino acids long. CDR3 sequence reads: CASSWGAGNTEAFF. CDR3 DNA: TGTGCCAGCAGTTGGGGCGCAGGGAACACTGAAGCTTTCTTT.

This clonotype occurred many times. J is TRBJ2-1 and V is TRBV6-5, with a possible D match to TRBD2 (6 bases). The CDR3 spans 14 residues. Germline V gene lookup returns CDR1 MNHEY and CDR2 SVGAGI. The ends were cut back, 5 bases at V and 6 bases at J, with 14 bases in the middle. The CDR3 here is CASSPRRGANEQFF. In nucleotides, the CDR3 is TGTGCCAGCAGTCCTCGGCGGGGAGCCAATGAGCAGTTCTTC.

A remark on this clonotype: The DNA is left out, because the CDR3 cannot be placed on it with certainty; the CDR3 is given as TCRdb lists it. The chain couples TRBV15 to TRBJ1-1; the table's D call of TRBD1 was not tested on the DNA. The germline V gene encodes CDR1 LNHNV and CDR2 YYDKDF (reference sequence). Termini included, the CDR3 measures 13 amino acids. This chain's CDR3 is CATSRVGQGATMF.

The genes are TRBV12-3 or TRBV12-4 and TRBJ2-3; 11 bases are shared with TRBD1. The CDR3 loop spans 15 amino acids. V lost 7 bases to trimming and J lost 3 bases; unmatched junction nucleotides: 6. CDR3 sequence (DNA): TGTGCCAGCACCCCGGGACAGGGGGGAACAGATACGCAGTATTTT. It specifies CASTPGQGGTDTQYF.

This clonotype was observed many times. The chain couples TRBV5-1 to TRBJ2-7; TRBD1 agrees at 7 bases. Germline trimming cut 0 bases from V and 5 bases from J; bases unmatched to any gene: 2. The CDR3 spans 13 residues. The germline CDR1 and CDR2 sequences are SGHRS and YFSETQ. CDR3 in amino acids: CASSLGQGNEQYF. CDR3 DNA sequence: TGCGCCAGCAGCTTGGGACAGGGTAACGAGCAGTACTTC.

The chain has TRBV5-1 and TRBJ2-5, with 12 nucleotides matching TRBD2. Trimming cost V 4 bases and J 7 bases; bases outside gene matches: 8. This CDR3 contains 15 residues. The germline V gene encodes CDR1 SGHRS and CDR2 YFSETQ. The CDR3 bases are TGCGCCAGCAGCCCAGGACTAGCGGGGTCTGGGACCCAGTACTTC. Protein sequence: CASSPGLAGSGTQYF.

The gene calls are TRBV9 and TRBJ1-5, with D tentatively TRBD1 (6 bases). The CDR3 has 15 residues. The germline CDR1 and CDR2 sequences are SGDLS and YYNGEE. Trimming took 6 bases from V and 1 from J, leaving 14 bases between them. The CDR3 sequence: CASNRAGASNQPQHF. CDR3 DNA sequence: TGTGCCAGCAATAGGGCAGGGGCCAGCAATCAGCCCCAGCATTTT.

This clonotype has more than one count but fewer than ten. V usage is TRBV2 and J usage is TRBJ1-5; weak D call: TRBD1 (6 bases). The ends were cut back, 7 bases at V and 1 base at J, with 14 bases in the middle. The germline gives CDR1 SNHLY, CDR2 FYNNEI. The CDR3 spans 15 residues. The DNA of the CDR3 is TGTGCCAGCAAGGCAGGGGAGGGGAGCAATCAGCCCCAGCATTTT. It is translated as CASKAGEGSNQPQHF.

This clonotype was detected only a few times. The genes are TRBV9 and TRBJ1-1; the D gene is possibly TRBD1 (6 bases). The CDR3 is 15 residues long. Germline lookup yields CDR1 SGDLS and CDR2 YYNGEE. V shed 4 bases and J shed 4 bases, with 17 bases lying between them. The CDR3 region has the DNA TGTGCCAGCAGCCAGATGGGGGGGCCGAGCACTGAAGCTTTCTTT. It translates to CASSQMGGPSTEAFF.

This clonotype turned up a few times. The chain joins TRBV5-4 to TRBJ2-3; the D is unclear. CDR3 size: 13 residues. V was trimmed by 2 bases and J by 5 bases, leaving 9 bases between them. Looked up from germline, CDR1 is SGHNT and CDR2 is YYREEE (reference sequence). The CDR3 sequence is CASSFDPRDTQYF. CDR3 bases: TGTGCCAGCAGCTTTGACCCGCGAGATACGCAGTATTTT.

This clonotype was seen a handful of times. In DNA form, the CDR3 reads TGTGCCAGCAGTTACACCGGGGCCATAAATTCACCCCTCCACTTT. It yields the protein CASSYTGAINSPLHF. The chain links TRBV6-2 or TRBV6-3 to TRBJ1-6; D might be TRBD1 (5 bases). The CDR3 sequence is 15 residues long. V lost 2 bases, J lost 7 bases, and 12 bases lay in between. The germline CDR1 and CDR2 sequences are MNHEY and SVGEGT.

The table lists this clonotype with a few counts. The chain couples TRBV6-5 to TRBJ2-2, with D hard to call. The germline gives CDR1 MNHEY, CDR2 SVGAGI. This CDR3 has 15 amino acids. V lost 0 bases and J 2 bases, leaving 7 bases between the germline ends. CDR3 sequence reads: CASSYSGVNTGELFF. CDR3 nucleotide sequence: TGTGCCAGCAGTTACTCAGGCGTCAACACCGGGGAGCTGTTTTTT.

The chain carries TRBV7-2 and TRBJ1-5, with 8 bases matching TRBD1. The CDR3 loop spans 15 amino acids. V trimming: 4 bases; J trimming: 7 bases; junction bases outside the gene matches: 9. Germline V gene data show CDR1 as SGHTA and CDR2 as FQGNSA. The CDR3 DNA sequence: TGTGCCAGCAGCTCCGGACAGGGTCAAAGGCAGCCCCAGCATTTT. Protein product: CASSSGQGQRQPQHF.

The rearrangement uses TRBV12-3 or TRBV12-4 and TRBJ2-1, with 7 bases matching TRBD2. The J segment lost 7 bases and the V segment lost 7 bases, leaving 10 bases of the junction unmatched. The CDR3 has 14 residues. In DNA, the CDR3 is TGTGCCAGCATTCCCAGCGGGGTCATTAATGAGCAGTTCTTC. It yields the protein CASIPSGVINEQFF.

Notes on this clonotype: This sequence may be a read error, since a much larger clone differs from it by one base. This chain links TRBV3-1 with TRBJ1-2; D gene uncertain. The CDR3 spans 11 residues. Trimming took off 3 bases at V and 6 bases at J, with 5 bases between the two ends. Germline V gene data show CDR1 as LGHDT and CDR2 as YNNKEL (reference sequence). This CDR3 is CASSQNDGYTF. In DNA, the CDR3 is TGTGCCAGCAGCCAGAACGATGGCTACACCTTC.

V and J are TRBV12-3 or TRBV12-4 and TRBJ1-2, with 7 bases lining up with TRBD1. CDR3 size: 13 residues. V shed 8 bases and J 4 bases; nucleotides not matched to a gene: 7. CDR3 in amino acids: CASGEQGPYGYTF. The CDR3 DNA reads as TGTGCCAGCGGGGAACAGGGGCCCTATGGCTACACCTTC.

The chain couples TRBV6-1 to TRBJ2-7; TRBD1 aligns across 7 bases. The CDR3 length is 14 residues. The V segment lost 6 bases and the J segment 3 bases; nucleotides outside the gene matches: 8. The germline V gene encodes CDR1 MNHNS and CDR2 SASEGT. CDR3 bases: TGTGCCAGCAGAACAGGGGTTATTAGCTACGAGCAGTACTTC. The encoded protein is CASRTGVISYEQYF.

The chain links TRBV7-2 to TRBJ1-5, with 8 bases fitting TRBD1. Germline V gene lookup returns CDR1 SGHTA and CDR2 FQGNSA. This CDR3 comprises 15 residues. The junction had 7 bases not matched to a gene; V was cut back by 5 bases and J by 4 bases. CDR3 protein: CASSPGTGDNQPQHF. As DNA, the CDR3 is TGTGCCAGCAGCCCTGGGACAGGAGATAATCAGCCCCAGCATTTT.

In this sample, this clonotype turned up a few times. This chain links TRBV20-1 with TRBJ2-7; a weak D match, TRBD2 (5 bases). The CDR3 runs 15 residues. The germline V gene encodes CDR1 DFQATT and CDR2 SNEGSKA (reference sequence). V shed 0 bases and J shed 6 bases, with 18 bases lying between them. CDR3 coding DNA: TGCAGTGCTAGAGAGGGCTCGGGAATGTATCGCGAGCAGTACGTC. Encoded protein: CSAREGSGMYREQYV.

This clonotype was recorded at least ten times. The chain has TRBV7-2 and TRBJ2-1, with TRBD2 matching over 10 bases. Germline lookup yields CDR1 SGHTA and CDR2 FQGNSA. The ends lost 3 bases at V and 9 bases at J; junction bases unmatched: 5. This CDR3 has 14 amino acids. The CDR3 DNA follows: TGTGCCAGCAGCTTGAGGCTAGCGGGGGTTGAGCAGTTCTTC. It specifies CASSLRLAGVEQFF.

J is TRBJ2-5 and V is TRBV2; TRBD1 aligns across 12 bases. Germline CDR1 and CDR2: SNHLY and FYNNEI. V lost 5 bases to trimming and J lost 5 bases; unmatched junction nucleotides: 6. CDR3 size: 15 residues. CDR3: CASSQMGQGAETQYF. CDR3 bases: TGTGCCAGCAGTCAAATGGGACAGGGGGCTGAGACCCAGTACTTC.

The gene calls are TRBV6-2 or TRBV6-3 and TRBJ1-5; D possibly corresponds to TRBD1 (6 bases). V shed 6 bases and J shed 4 bases, with 16 bases lying between them. The germline V gene encodes CDR1 MNHEY and CDR2 SVGEGT. There are 15 residues in the CDR3. In DNA, the CDR3 is TGTGCCAGCAGCCCGGGGTGGGGGACAAATCAGCCCCAGCATTTT. Translation: CASSPGWGTNQPQHF.

The CDR3 DNA sequence: TGTGCCAGCAGTTACGGGACTTCCTACGAGCAGTACGTC. Its protein is CASSYGTSYEQYV. J is TRBJ2-7 and V is TRBV6-6; weak D call: TRBD2 (6 bases). The germline V gene encodes CDR1 MNHNY and CDR2 SVGAGI (reference sequence). Trimming pared 2 bases from V and 1 base from J, leaving 6 bases between. There are 13 residues in the CDR3.

This clonotype was detected only a few times. The chain joins TRBV12-3 or TRBV12-4 to TRBJ1-2; possible D gene TRBD1, 5 bases. V lost 6 bases and J lost 5, with 16 bases in between. This CDR3 comprises 14 residues. The CDR3 here is CASSEAGRDYGYTF. The CDR3 nucleotides read TGTGCCAGCAGCGAAGCGGGGCGTGATTATGGCTACACCTTC.

The rearrangement joins TRBV5-1 to TRBJ2-2, with D possibly matching TRBD2 (7 bases). The CDR3 sequence is 16 residues long. Germline values: CDR1 SGHRS, CDR2 YFSETQ. V was shortened by 4 bases and J by 5 bases, with 18 bases between the two germline ends. CDR3 DNA: TGCGCCAGCAGCCTGGGGGGGGCCTCGGAGACCGGGGAGCTGTTTTTT. It specifies CASSLGGASETGELFF.

The chain links TRBV29-1 to TRBJ1-5; weak D call: TRBD1 (5 bases). Trimming took off 4 bases at V and 4 bases at J, with 11 bases between the two ends. The germline CDR1 and CDR2 sequences are SQVTM and ANQGSEA. The CDR3 length is 13 residues. CDR3: CSVAGAPNQPQHF. In DNA, the CDR3 is TGCAGCGTTGCTGGGGCTCCAAATCAGCCCCAGCATTTT.

This clonotype was seen a few times. V gene TRBV5-1 combines with J gene TRBJ2-6, with a possible D match to TRBD1 (5 bases). Germline V CDR1 and CDR2: SGHRS, YFSETQ. V dropped 0 bases and J dropped 6 bases, with 16 bases sitting between them. The CDR3 is made up of 17 amino acids. The DNA of the CDR3 is TGCGCCAGCAGCTTGGGGGTAGTCTCTGGGGCGGCCAACGTCCTGACTTTC. Translation: CASSLGVVSGAANVLTF.

This clonotype was picked up a small number of times. This chain connects TRBV18 to TRBJ2-7; D may correspond to TRBD1 or TRBD2 (5 bases each). V was shortened by 4 bases and J by 0 bases, with 10 bases between the two germline ends. Germline lookup yields CDR1 KGHSH and CDR2 LQKENI. The CDR3 sequence is 14 residues long. The CDR3 is CASSRPGSSYEQYV. In DNA, the CDR3 is TGTGCCAGCTCACGGCCAGGGAGCTCCTACGAGCAGTACGTC.

The genes are TRBV5-5 and TRBJ1-4, with D uncertain. Between the trimmed V and J ends, which lost 3 bases and 8 bases, there was a span of 11 bases. The germline V gene encodes CDR1 SGHKS and CDR2 YYEKEE (reference sequence). CDR3 length: 13 residues. CDR3 in DNA: TGTGCCAGCAGCTCCGCAGGAATCGAAAAACTGTTTTTT. Its protein is CASSSAGIEKLFF. The full variable domain, with the rest looked up from reference TRBV5-5 and TRBJ1-4, is DAGVTQSPTHLIKTRGQQVTLRCSPISGHKSVSWYQQVLGQGPQFIFQYYEKEERGRGNFPDRFSARQFPNYSSELNVNALLLGDSALYLCASSSAGIEKLFFGSGTQLSVL.

In its sample, this clonotype was seen a few times. The V gene is TRBV7-2, the J gene TRBJ2-5, with 10 bases matching TRBD2. The CDR3 sequence is 15 residues long. The trim removed 2 bases at V and 6 bases at J, leaving 6 bases unmatched. Germline-derived CDR1 and CDR2 are SGHTA and FQGNSA. The CDR3 loop reads CASSLPSGGAKTQYF. The CDR3 DNA reads as TGTGCCAGCAGCTTACCCAGCGGGGGGGCCAAGACCCAGTACTTC.

The V gene is TRBV7-8, the J gene TRBJ2-7, with TRBD1 identical over 10 bases. V trimming: 5 bases; J trimming: 6 bases; junction bases outside the gene matches: 10. Germline lookup yields CDR1 SGHVS and CDR2 FQNEAQ. This CDR3 contains 15 residues. For the CDR3, the DNA is TGTGCCAGCAGCCGAGGAGGGACAGGGGCAGGCGAGCAGTACGTC. This translates into CASSRGGTGAGEQYV.

This clonotype appeared a few times. This chain joins TRBV29-1 and TRBJ1-4; D is unresolved. Germline CDR1 and CDR2: SQVTM and ANQGSEA. This CDR3 has 18 residues. The V end was cut by 0 bases, the J end by 0 bases, with 17 bases between. CDR3 in amino acids: CSVEDYRTDGTTNEKLFF. For the CDR3, the DNA is TGCAGCGTTGAAGATTACCGGACGGACGGTACAACTAATGAAAAACTGTTTTTT. Based on the CDR3 plus reference TRBV29-1 and TRBJ1-4, the full variable domain is SAVISQKPSRDICQRGTSLTIQCQVDSQVTMMFWYRQQPGQSLTLIATANQGSEATYESGFVIDKFPISRPNLTFSTLTVSNMSPEDSSIYLCSVEDYRTDGTTNEKLFFGSGTQLSVL.